This TCR beta chain is drawn from a study of cytomegalovirus exposure and HLA in healthy donors. Trimming removed 4 bases at V and 2 bases at J, with 14 bases between. This CDR3 has 15 residues. Per germline, CDR1 LNHDA and CDR2 SQIVND (reference sequence). Primers for the PCR totalled 60 Vbeta and 13 Jbeta. Here immunoSEQ multiplex PCR was the method, and the copy in TCRdb shows in-frame clones only, minus some. Of approximately 150,000 clones in the sample, roughly 80% are singletons; the top ten hold roughly 1.9%. Sequences were obtained from PBMCs. The chain employs TRBV19 and TRBJ1-2; unclear D gene. The sequence came from a human donor in good health. The CDR3 DNA sequence: TGTGCCAGTAGTACCCCTATCGCGAGGAACTATGGCTACACCTTC. Translated: CASSTPIARNYGYTF.